The 23 T cell receptor beta chains below come from one sample, sequenced in a study of cytomegalovirus exposure and HLA in healthy donors (dated 2017 in TCRdb). The library was prepared using the immunoSEQ multiplex PCR assay. The multiplex PCR relied on a mix of 60 forward primers for TCR Vbeta segments and 13 reverse primers for TCR Jbeta segments. Sourced from immuneACCESS, this table was stored by TCRdb with only in-frame sequences that have V and J called. A share of the clones is absent; for the studies checked, an unresolved V gene accounts for under half, and the remainder has no known explanation. This sample is represented by about 95,000 clones; about four fifths of them were singletons. Roughly 4.3% of the sample rests with the top ten. Material: PBMCs. The receptor set was obtained from a woman between 40 and 55 years old in good health and CMV-seropositive.

The rearrangement links TRBV2 to TRBJ1-1; D unclear. Germline CDR1 and CDR2: SNHLY and FYNNEI. Trimming pared 6 bases from V and 3 bases from J, leaving 5 bases between. The length of the CDR3 is 11 residues. The CDR3 spells CASRQYTEAFF. The CDR3 nucleotides read TGTGCCAGCAGACAGTACACTGAAGCTTTCTTT.

CDR3 protein: CASRDRGLDEQYF. The CDR3 DNA follows: TGCGCCAGCCGGGACAGGGGGCTTGACGAGCAGTACTTC. The chain carries TRBV5-1 and TRBJ2-7; 12 bases map to TRBD1. The germline V gene encodes CDR1 SGHRS and CDR2 YFSETQ. The V segment lost 7 bases and the J segment 5 bases; nucleotides outside the gene matches: 4. This CDR3 is 13 amino acids long. Variable domain in full (rest from reference TRBV5-1 and TRBJ2-7): KAGVTQTPRYLIKTRGQQVTLSCSPISGHRSVSWYQQTPGQGLQFLFEYFSETQRNKGNFPGRFSGRQFSNSRSEMNVSTLELGDSALYLCASRDRGLDEQYFGPGTRLTVT.

This chain uses TRBV7-9 with TRBJ1-6; D gene ambiguous. Germline V gene data show CDR1 as SEHNR and CDR2 as FQNEAQ (reference sequence). Trimming removed 3 bases from V and 9 bases from J, with 9 bases in between. The CDR3 consists of 13 residues. The CDR3 DNA follows: TGTGCCAGCAGCTTGCTCATGAGTTCACCCCTCCACTTT. This codes for CASSLLMSSPLHF.

The chain employs TRBV5-1 and TRBJ2-2, with TRBD2 matching over 9 bases. The CDR3 length is 16 residues. The V gene's germline CDR1 is SGHRS and CDR2 YFSETQ. The V and J ends lost 0 bases and 5 bases, in that order; junction bases with no gene match: 5. DNA of the CDR3: TGCGCCAGCAGCTTGGTGCCAGCGGGAGGAACCGGGGAGCTGTTTTTT. Its protein product is CASSLVPAGGTGELFF.

The chain joins TRBV5-5 to TRBJ1-1; the match to TRBD1 covers 10 bases. Trimming at V came to 4 bases and at J to 0 bases, leaving 12 bases not matched to a gene. Looked up from germline, CDR1 is SGHKS and CDR2 is YYEKEE (reference sequence). This CDR3 is built from 18 residues. CDR3 sequence (DNA): TGTGCCAGCAGCCGCGACAGGGGGCTACGCTTCATGAACACTGAAGCTTTCTTT. Protein: CASSRDRGLRFMNTEAFF.

This clone was recorded only once. The gene calls are TRBV28 and TRBJ1-4; maybe TRBD1 (5 bases). CDR3 length: 13 amino acids. Deletions cut 7 bases from V and 4 bases from J, with 10 bases between. Germline CDR1 is MDHEN and CDR2 is SYDVKM. The CDR3 protein is CASIGGGNEKLFF. DNA for the CDR3: TGTGCCAGCATCGGGGGGGGTAATGAAAAACTGTTTTTT.

The chain carries TRBV9 and TRBJ1-1; TRBD1 is a possible D gene (5 bases). The germline gives CDR1 SGDLS, CDR2 YYNGEE. V shed 4 bases and J shed 0 bases, with 10 bases lying between them. CDR3 length: 14 residues. CDR3 sequence reads: CASSPTGVNTEAFF. The DNA of the CDR3 is TGTGCCAGCAGCCCCACGGGGGTGAACACTGAAGCTTTCTTT.

This clone came up a few times. This chain joins TRBV7-2 and TRBJ1-4; tentative D call: TRBD1 (5 bases). Looked up from germline, CDR1 is SGHTA and CDR2 is FQGNSA. The CDR3 spans 14 residues. V lost 1 base, J lost 14 bases, and 17 bases lay in between. The CDR3 DNA is TGTGCCAGCAGCTTAGTTCTGTGGGGCGGAAAGCTGTTTTTT. This sequence encodes CASSLVLWGGKLFF.

The chain links TRBV5-1 to TRBJ2-2; 14 bases fit TRBD2. The CDR3 loop spans 17 amino acids. Germline CDR1 reads SGHRS; CDR2 reads YFSETQ. The V gene end was trimmed by 5 bases and the J gene end by 6 bases; junction bases not matched to a gene: 9. DNA for the CDR3: TGCGCCAGCAGTCCCAGATCGACTAGCGGGAGGGCCGGGGAGCTGTTTTTT. As protein: CASSPRSTSGRAGELFF.

The chain is built from TRBV5-1 and TRBJ1-1; 7 nucleotides agree with TRBD1. Losses at the gene ends were 2 bases for V and 2 bases for J; bases not matched to a gene: 3. Looked up from germline, CDR1 is SGHRS and CDR2 is YFSETQ. The CDR3 covers 14 residues. CDR3 DNA sequence: TGCGCCAGCAGCTTAAGAGGGGGCAACACTGAAGCTTTCTTT. This translates into CASSLRGGNTEAFF.

The sample holds a few counts of this clone. The chain combines TRBV9 with TRBJ2-4, with 12 bases matching TRBD2. The CDR3 consists of 18 residues. After removal of 3 bases from V and 0 bases from J, the junction contained 7 bases not matched to a gene. Germline lookup yields CDR1 SGDLS and CDR2 YYNGEE. The CDR3 DNA follows: TGTGCCAGCAGCGCGTCTGGGGGACTAGCGGGAGCCAAAAACATTCAGTACTTC. It translates to CASSASGGLAGAKNIQYF.

The chain carries TRBV2 and TRBJ2-3; 10 positions agree with TRBD2. V shed 6 bases and J 2 bases; nucleotides not matched to a gene: 14. The CDR3 covers 18 residues. Germline V gives CDR1 SNHLY, CDR2 FYNNEI. CDR3 amino acids: CASSKRPRTSGFTDTQYF. CDR3 in DNA: TGTGCCAGCAGCAAGAGACCGCGGACTAGCGGATTCACAGATACGCAGTATTTT. Combining the CDR3 with reference TRBV2 and TRBJ2-3 gives the whole variable domain EPEVTQTPSHQVTQMGQEVILRCVPISNHLYFYWYRQILGQKVEFLVSFYNNEISEKSEIFDDQFSVERPDGSNFTLKIRSTKLEDSAMYFCASSKRPRTSGFTDTQYFGPGTRLTVL.

V gene TRBV7-2 combines with J gene TRBJ1-1; 9 bases are shared with TRBD1. The CDR3 length is 14 residues. Germline CDR1 is SGHTA and CDR2 is FQGNSA. V gave up 4 bases and J gave up 2 bases; unmatched junction bases: 2. CDR3 protein: CASSSQGANTEAFF. CDR3 nucleotide sequence: TGTGCCAGCAGCTCACAGGGGGCCAACACTGAAGCTTTCTTT.

DNA for the CDR3: TGTGCCAGCAGATTTCCCGCTAGCGGGAGATTTGAGACCCAGTACTTC. Translating gives CASRFPASGRFETQYF. This chain uses TRBV11-3 with TRBJ2-5, with 10 bases aligning to TRBD2. The V gene's germline CDR1 is SGHNT and CDR2 YENEEA. Losses at the gene ends were 6 bases for V and 5 bases for J; bases not matched to a gene: 12. This CDR3 contains 16 residues.

The gene calls are TRBV4-1 and TRBJ2-1; tentative D call: TRBD2 (6 bases). V was cut by 4 bases and J by 0 bases, with 16 bases left in between. This CDR3 comprises 17 residues. The germline V gene has CDR1 MGHRA and CDR2 YSYEKL. CDR3: CASSPQGAGYSYNEQFF. The CDR3 nucleotides are TGCGCCAGCAGCCCCCAAGGGGCGGGATACTCCTACAATGAGCAGTTCTTC.

V is TRBV29-1 and J is TRBJ2-1; 10 bases are a match to TRBD2. There are 14 residues in the CDR3. Germline CDR1 reads SQVTM; CDR2 reads ANQGSEA. The trim removed 3 bases at V and 2 bases at J, leaving 1 base unmatched. The CDR3 DNA reads as TGCAGCGTTGATACTAGCGGGACCTACAATGAGCAGTTCTTC. This gives the protein CSVDTSGTYNEQFF.

The V gene is TRBV6-1, the J gene TRBJ1-2; 7 nucleotides agree with TRBD1. The CDR3 spans 14 residues. The ends lost 6 bases at V and 3 bases at J; junction bases unmatched: 7. Germline-derived CDR1 and CDR2 are MNHNS and SASEGT. In nucleotides, the CDR3 is TGTGCCAGCAGGGGGGACAGCCCCCACTATGGCTACACCTTC. Its protein product is CASRGDSPHYGYTF.

The chain uses TRBV10-3 and TRBJ2-7; TRBD1 matches 8 bases. Looked up from germline, CDR1 is ENHRY and CDR2 is SYGVKD. The CDR3 has 12 residues. J gave up 6 bases and V 6 bases, and 4 bases lay outside the gene matches. The DNA of the CDR3 is TGTGCCATCAGCTCGACAGGGGTCGAGCAGTACTTC. Translated: CAISSTGVEQYF.

The gene calls are TRBV7-3 and TRBJ2-1; 8 bases are shared with TRBD2. This CDR3 contains 18 residues. Per germline, CDR1 SGHTA and CDR2 FQGTGA. Trimming at V came to 5 bases and at J to 1 base, leaving 13 bases not matched to a gene. The CDR3 reads CASSPYSSGSGSYNEQFF. The CDR3 DNA reads TGTGCCAGCAGCCCATACTCCAGCGGGAGTGGGTCCTACAATGAGCAGTTCTTC.

The V call is TRBV27, the J call TRBJ2-7; tentatively, D is TRBD2 (6 bases). The CDR3 spans 16 residues. Germline values: CDR1 MNHEY, CDR2 SMNVEV (reference sequence). Between the trimmed V and J ends, which lost 6 bases and 5 bases, there was a span of 23 bases. CDR3 sequence: CASRGPRDLSFDEQYF. The CDR3 nucleotides are TGTGCCAGCAGGGGCCCTCGGGACTTGAGCTTCGACGAGCAGTACTTC.

The gene calls are TRBV6-1 and TRBJ1-5, with 7 nucleotides matching TRBD1. Trimming took 6 bases from V and 2 from J; bases not matched to a gene: 4. This CDR3 has 14 residues. CDR1 is MNHNS and CDR2 is SASEGT in the germline V gene. CDR3 protein: CASSLTGGNQPQHF. CDR3 nucleotides: TGTGCCAGCAGCCTTACAGGGGGCAATCAGCCCCAGCATTTT.

V is TRBV2 and J is TRBJ2-3, with D possibly being TRBD2 (6 bases). The germline CDR1 and CDR2 sequences are SNHLY and FYNNEI. This CDR3 has 16 amino acids. V was shortened by 8 bases and J by 2 bases, with 20 bases between the two germline ends. In DNA form, the CDR3 reads TGTGCCAGCGCCCTGACAGAGGGCGGGACCACAGATACGCAGTATTTT. Protein sequence: CASALTEGGTTDTQYF. Full variable domain (remainder filled in from reference TRBV2 and TRBJ2-3): EPEVTQTPSHQVTQMGQEVILRCVPISNHLYFYWYRQILGQKVEFLVSFYNNEISEKSEIFDDQFSVERPDGSNFTLKIRSTKLEDSAMYFCASALTEGGTTDTQYFGPGTRLTVL.

The chain has TRBV13 and TRBJ2-3; 7 bases match TRBD2. The length of the CDR3 is 19 residues. Germline CDR1 reads PRHDT; CDR2 reads FYEKMQ (reference sequence). J lost 0 bases, V lost 3 bases, and 15 bases had no gene match. The DNA of the CDR3 is TGTGCCAGCAGCTTTTCCGGGAGGCATCTAACAATAAGCACAGATACGCAGTATTTT. Its translation: CASSFSGRHLTISTDTQYF.